Listed below are T cell receptor beta chains from one sample, sequenced in a study of cytomegalovirus exposure and HLA in healthy donors. Measured with immunoSEQ multiplex PCR; TCRdb has only the in-frame clones, and not every one. The repertoire has about 140,000 clones, about 75% of them found once; the top ten carry 1.5% to 2%. The sample comprised PBMCs. The source is a woman aged 30 to 39 in good health and CMV-seronegative. Both conserved end residues are part of each CDR3. Fields, in order: clone size, V gene, D gene, J gene, CDR3 DNA, CDR3 protein. The D gene is left open where the match is weak. The size field is filled for only some rows; it gives once, few, many or a size class.

clone_size: NA
v_call: TRBV11-2
d_call: NA
j_call: TRBJ2-2
cdr3_nt: TGTGCCAGCAGCCTCTCAGGGGAGAGTACCGGGGAGCTGTTTTTT
cdr3_aa: CASSLSGESTGELFF

clone_size: NA
v_call: TRBV4-2
d_call: NA
j_call: TRBJ1-5
cdr3_nt: TGTGCCAGCAGCTCTGGGTTGGGGGCGTATCAGCCCCAGCATTTT
cdr3_aa: CASSSGLGAYQPQHF

clone_size: NA
v_call: TRBV28
d_call: TRBD1
j_call: TRBJ1-5
cdr3_nt: TGTGCCACCGAATCCCGGGGACAGGGGTCCTATCAGCCCCAGCATTTT
cdr3_aa: CATESRGQGSYQPQHF

clone_size: NA
v_call: TRBV27
d_call: TRBD2
j_call: TRBJ2-4
cdr3_nt: TGTGCCAGCAGGCCCCGACTAGCGGGAGGCCCCTTCCGGGGGGACATTCAGTACTTC
cdr3_aa: CASRPRLAGGPFRGDIQYF

clone_size: NA
v_call: TRBV6-5
d_call: NA
j_call: TRBJ2-7
cdr3_nt: TGTGCCAGCAGTTACGAAGCGGTCCCCTCCTACGAGCAGTACTTT
cdr3_aa: CASSYEAVPSYEQYF

clone_size: few
v_call: TRBV5-8
d_call: NA
j_call: TRBJ2-3
cdr3_nt: TGTGCCAGCAGCCGAGGGGGGGAACCAGATACGCAGTATTTT
cdr3_aa: CASSRGGEPDTQYF

clone_size: NA
v_call: TRBV11-2
d_call: NA
j_call: TRBJ1-2
cdr3_nt: TGTGCCAGCAGCTCGATCTTCTTAAGAAGCGGGATCTATGGCTACACCTTC
cdr3_aa: CASSSIFLRSGIYGYTF

clone_size: NA
v_call: TRBV7-7
d_call: TRBD2
j_call: TRBJ2-5
cdr3_nt: TGTGCTAGCAGCCCTAGCGGGAGGGCCAGTGAGACCCAGTACTTC
cdr3_aa: CASSPSGRASETQYF

clone_size: few
v_call: TRBV9
d_call: NA
j_call: TRBJ2-3
cdr3_nt: TGTGCCAGCAGCGTAGGCCCAGCGGGCGTCACAGATACGCAGTATTTT
cdr3_aa: CASSVGPAGVTDTQYF

clone_size: NA
v_call: TRBV7-2
d_call: NA
j_call: TRBJ2-2
cdr3_nt: TGTGCCAGCAGCTTACAATCGGGGAGCGGGGAGCTGTTTTTT
cdr3_aa: CASSLQSGSGELFF

clone_size: NA
v_call: TRBV29-1
d_call: NA
j_call: TRBJ1-1
cdr3_nt: TGCAGCGTTGGCAGGGGCCCGGTTGACACTGAAGCTTTCTTT
cdr3_aa: CSVGRGPVDTEAFF

clone_size: NA
v_call: TRBV13
d_call: TRBD1
j_call: TRBJ1-2
cdr3_nt: TGTGCCAGCAGCTTAGATCTACGGAGGGGGCTGTATGGCTACACCTTC
cdr3_aa: CASSLDLRRGLYGYTF

clone_size: NA
v_call: TRBV5-1
d_call: TRBD1
j_call: TRBJ1-4
cdr3_nt: TGCGCCAGCAGCTTGGGGGGACAGGTCAATGAAAAACTGTTTTTT
cdr3_aa: CASSLGGQVNEKLFF

clone_size: NA
v_call: TRBV11-2
d_call: NA
j_call: TRBJ1-2
cdr3_nt: TGTGCCAGCAGCTTATATAGGGGGGGGGACACCCATGGCTACACCTTC
cdr3_aa: CASSLYRGGDTHGYTF

clone_size: once
v_call: TRBV7-8
d_call: NA
j_call: TRBJ1-1
cdr3_nt: TGTGCCAGCAGCTTAGAAAGAGGGTACACTGAAGCTTTCTTT
cdr3_aa: CASSLERGYTEAFF

clone_size: few
v_call: TRBV10-2
d_call: NA
j_call: TRBJ2-7
cdr3_nt: TGCGCCAGCACGGGAGTTGAGGGCTACGAGCAGTACTTC
cdr3_aa: CASTGVEGYEQYF

clone_size: NA
v_call: TRBV9
d_call: TRBD1
j_call: TRBJ1-5
cdr3_nt: TGTGCCAGCAGCGTAGCCCCGGGACAGGGTCAGCCCCAGCATTTT
cdr3_aa: CASSVAPGQGQPQHF

clone_size: NA
v_call: TRBV30
d_call: NA
j_call: TRBJ2-2
cdr3_nt: TGTGCCTGGAGGGGACAGAACACCGGGGAGCTGTTTTTT
cdr3_aa: CAWRGQNTGELFF

clone_size: NA
v_call: TRBV27
d_call: TRBD2
j_call: TRBJ2-1
cdr3_nt: TGTGCCAGCATACCGGGACTAGCAAAAGGCAATGAGCAGTTCTTC
cdr3_aa: CASIPGLAKGNEQFF

clone_size: NA
v_call: TRBV28
d_call: NA
j_call: TRBJ2-5
cdr3_nt: TGTGCCAGCGAACCGGGGGACGAAAAAGAGACCCAGTACTTC
cdr3_aa: CASEPGDEKETQYF

clone_size: few
v_call: TRBV6-1
d_call: TRBD1
j_call: TRBJ1-5
cdr3_nt: TGTGCCAGCAGTGACGCCGCGGGACAGGGGGCTCAGCCCCAGCATTTT
cdr3_aa: CASSDAAGQGAQPQHF

clone_size: NA
v_call: TRBV11-1
d_call: NA
j_call: TRBJ2-1
cdr3_nt: TGTGCCAGCACCTCCGGAGGGTCCTACAATGAGCAGTTCTTC
cdr3_aa: CASTSGGSYNEQFF

clone_size: NA
v_call: TRBV30
d_call: NA
j_call: TRBJ1-4
cdr3_nt: TGTGCCTGGAATCCAGGGCCAGGGGCCGAAAAACTGTTTTTT
cdr3_aa: CAWNPGPGAEKLFF

clone_size: NA
v_call: TRBV18
d_call: NA
j_call: TRBJ1-2
cdr3_nt: TGTGCCAGCTCACCCAGTCGGGACACTAACTATGGCTACACCTTC
cdr3_aa: CASSPSRDTNYGYTF

clone_size: few
v_call: TRBV7-8
d_call: TRBD2
j_call: TRBJ2-1
cdr3_nt: TGTGCCAGCAGCTTAAGTGGACTAGCGGGAGGCGAGCAGTTCTTC
cdr3_aa: CASSLSGLAGGEQFF

clone_size: NA
v_call: TRBV4-1
d_call: NA
j_call: TRBJ2-5
cdr3_nt: TGCGCCAGCAGCCAAGGTGGACTCCTCACACCACCACAAGAGACCCAGTACTTC
cdr3_aa: CASSQGGLLTPPQETQYF

clone_size: NA
v_call: TRBV19
d_call: TRBD1
j_call: TRBJ1-2
cdr3_nt: TGTGCCAGTAGTCAGAGCGACAGGGGGAGCGGCTACACCTTC
cdr3_aa: CASSQSDRGSGYTF

clone_size: once
v_call: TRBV11-2
d_call: TRBD2
j_call: TRBJ2-7
cdr3_nt: TGTGCCAGCAGCTTAGATCTTAGGACTAGCGGGACAACCGAGCAGTACTTC
cdr3_aa: CASSLDLRTSGTTEQYF

clone_size: NA
v_call: TRBV6-1
d_call: NA
j_call: TRBJ1-5
cdr3_nt: TGTGCCAGCGGGTACGGAGGGGAGGGTCAGCCCCAGCATTTT
cdr3_aa: CASGYGGEGQPQHF

clone_size: NA
v_call: TRBV21-1
d_call: NA
j_call: TRBJ2-4
cdr3_nt: TGTGCCAGCAGCAAAGTAGAGGGGGCAGCCAAAAACATTCAGTACTTC
cdr3_aa: CASSKVEGAAKNIQYF

clone_size: once
v_call: TRBV9
d_call: NA
j_call: TRBJ2-7
cdr3_nt: TGTGCCAGCAGCGTGGTCCCGACTGCCTACGAGCAGTACTTC
cdr3_aa: CASSVVPTAYEQYF

clone_size: once
v_call: TRBV4-1
d_call: NA
j_call: TRBJ1-2
cdr3_nt: TGCGCCAGCAGCCAAGAGGGGCAGGTTGCATATGGCTACACCTTC
cdr3_aa: CASSQEGQVAYGYTF

clone_size: NA
v_call: TRBV11-2
d_call: NA
j_call: TRBJ2-3
cdr3_nt: TGTGCCAGCAGCTTAGGGCTAGCTTGGGATACGCAGTATTTT
cdr3_aa: CASSLGLAWDTQYF

clone_size: NA
v_call: TRBV7-9
d_call: NA
j_call: TRBJ2-2
cdr3_nt: TGTGCCAGCAGCTCTTCAGGGTTTACCGGGGAGCTGTTTTTT
cdr3_aa: CASSSSGFTGELFF

clone_size: NA
v_call: TRBV28
d_call: TRBD1
j_call: TRBJ1-6
cdr3_nt: TGTGCCAGCAGGGAAGCTAAGACAGGGGTGAGCAATTCACCCCTCCACTTT
cdr3_aa: CASREAKTGVSNSPLHF

clone_size: NA
v_call: TRBV7-2
d_call: TRBD2
j_call: TRBJ2-3
cdr3_nt: TGTGCCAGCAGCAAGACAGCGGGGGGCCGACATCTAAGCACAGATACGCAGTATTTT
cdr3_aa: CASSKTAGGRHLSTDTQYF

clone_size: NA
v_call: TRBV7-9
d_call: TRBD1
j_call: TRBJ1-2
cdr3_nt: TGTGCCAGCAGCCTGGGACAGACTAACTATGGCTACACCTTC
cdr3_aa: CASSLGQTNYGYTF

clone_size: once
v_call: TRBV6-6
d_call: NA
j_call: TRBJ1-2
cdr3_nt: TGTGCCAGCAGTTACTCTGCAGATAACTATGGCTACACCTTC
cdr3_aa: CASSYSADNYGYTF

clone_size: NA
v_call: TRBV11-2
d_call: NA
j_call: TRBJ2-1
cdr3_nt: TGTGCCAGCAGCTTAAAGGGCGGGCCAAACAATGAGCAGTTCTTC
cdr3_aa: CASSLKGGPNNEQFF